The clone carrying this TCR beta chain was detected ten times or more. This record belongs to a study of T cells in Graves' hyperthyroidism and ophthalmopathy. Study-level background: At the time of initial diagnosis and before any treatment, peripheral blood was collected.

The source of the PBMCs was over 8.5 ml of fresh peripheral blood. RNA transcripts served as the template for amplifying TCR beta CDR3 regions. The study used the HTBI primer set for a first-round RT-PCR of the TCR CDR3. TCRdb ran MiXCR on the multiplex PCR reads and lists one entry per CDR3 protein. The sample contains about 300,000 distinct CDR3 sequences, roughly 19% of which appear only once. CDR1 and CDR2 from the germline V gene are SGHTA and FQGTGA. V shed 4 bases and J 7 bases; nucleotides not matched to a gene: 8. CDR3 length equals 15 residues. The sequence was collected from a middle-aged man with Graves' ophthalmopathy. The specimen was blood. The chain links TRBV7-3 to TRBJ2-1; 9 bases are a match to TRBD2. The CDR3 reads CASSWGSGRGNEQFF. CDR3 nucleotide sequence: TGTGCCAGCAGCTGGGGTAGCGGGAGAGGTAATGAGCAGTTCTTC.